This T cell receptor (beta chain) comes out of a study of T cell responses to AZD1222 COVID-19 vaccine. In regard to this clone: Antigen specificity is unknown.

Some clones are missing from TCRdb's copy, which holds only in-frame ones; the method was immunoSEQ multiplex PCR. The table has fewer than 110,000 clones, around 90% seen once. Study results and caveats: There were repertoire samples only from the period after the peak T cell response. Nearly half of spike-specific TCRs reportedly target unmutated variant regions. Spike-specific TCR repertoires showed rising breadth and depth after two AZD1222 doses. The donor group comprised mostly white British people and more females; the analysis possibly underestimated clonal diversity.

V was clipped by 0 bases and J by 14 bases, with 11 bases between them. The CDR3 has 13 amino acids. Germline V lookup: CDR1 LGHDT, CDR2 YNNKEL (reference sequence). The material sequenced was peripheral blood, taken on day 0 of AZD1222 vaccination. The genes are TRBV3-1 (or the pseudogene TRBV3-2) and TRBJ1-6, with D perhaps matching TRBD1 (5 bases). This sequence was found in an adult in good health. The CDR3 sequence: CASSQDRGGSLHF. Here the CDR3 DNA reads TGTGCCAGCAGCCAAGATCGGGGGGGTTCCCTCCACTTT.